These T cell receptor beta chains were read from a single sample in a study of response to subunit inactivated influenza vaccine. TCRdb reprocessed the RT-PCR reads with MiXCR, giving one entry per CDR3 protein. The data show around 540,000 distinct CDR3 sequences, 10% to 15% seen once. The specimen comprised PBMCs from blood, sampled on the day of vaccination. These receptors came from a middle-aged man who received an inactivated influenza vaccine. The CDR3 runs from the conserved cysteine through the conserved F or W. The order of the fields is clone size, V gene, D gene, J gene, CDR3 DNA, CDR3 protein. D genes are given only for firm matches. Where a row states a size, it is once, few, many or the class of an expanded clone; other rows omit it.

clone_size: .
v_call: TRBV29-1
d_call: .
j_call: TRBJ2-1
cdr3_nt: TGCAGCGTTGAACGACTCTTCAATGAGCAGTTCTTC
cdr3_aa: CSVERLFNEQFF

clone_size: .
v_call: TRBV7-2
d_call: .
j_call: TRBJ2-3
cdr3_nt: TGTGCCAGCAGGTATTCCGCAGATACGCAGTATTTT
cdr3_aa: CASRYSADTQYF

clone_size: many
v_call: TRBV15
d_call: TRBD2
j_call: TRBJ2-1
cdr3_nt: TGTGCCACCAGCCTCCCCCTCGCTAGCGGGGGGCTCTATGAGCAGTTCTTC
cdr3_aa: CATSLPLASGGLYEQFF

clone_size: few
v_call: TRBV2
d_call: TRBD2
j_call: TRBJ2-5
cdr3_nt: TGTGCCAGCAAAGCTAGCGGGCAAGAGACCCAGTACTTC
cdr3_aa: CASKASGQETQYF

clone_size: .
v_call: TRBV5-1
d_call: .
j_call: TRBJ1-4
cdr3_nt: TGCGCCAGCAGCACGACAGGTGGGGGTGAAAAACTGTTTTTT
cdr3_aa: CASSTTGGGEKLFF

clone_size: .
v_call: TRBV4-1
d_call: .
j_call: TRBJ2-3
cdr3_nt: TGCGCCAGCAGCCAAGGTCCGGGCGCAGATACGCAGTATTTT
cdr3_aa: CASSQGPGADTQYF

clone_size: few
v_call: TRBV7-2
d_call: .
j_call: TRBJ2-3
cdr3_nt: TGTGCCAGCAGCGGTGGACAGTTTATAGATACGCAGTATTTT
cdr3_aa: CASSGGQFIDTQYF

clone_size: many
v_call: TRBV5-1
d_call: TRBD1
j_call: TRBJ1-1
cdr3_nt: TGCGCCAGCAGTCATGGACAGGGGAGGAACACTGAAGCTTTCTTT
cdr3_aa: CASSHGQGRNTEAFF

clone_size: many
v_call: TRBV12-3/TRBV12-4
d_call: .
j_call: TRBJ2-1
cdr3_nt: TGTGCCAGCAGTTTAGTGACAGATAATGAGCAGTTCTTC
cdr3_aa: CASSLVTDNEQFF

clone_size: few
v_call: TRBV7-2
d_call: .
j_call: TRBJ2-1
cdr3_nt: TGTGCCAGCAGCCCAAAATTCCCTGGGGCGGGATTGAGGCAGTTCTTC
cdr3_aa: CASSPKFPGAGLRQFF

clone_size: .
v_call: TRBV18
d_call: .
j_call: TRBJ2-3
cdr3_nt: TGTGCCAGCTCACCAAGGCGAGGGACGCAGTATTTT
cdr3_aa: CASSPRRGTQYF

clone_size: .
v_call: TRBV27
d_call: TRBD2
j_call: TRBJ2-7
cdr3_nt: TGTGCCAGCAGTTTGAGAGTAGCGGGGGGCTTTTTCTACGAGCAGTACTTC
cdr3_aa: CASSLRVAGGFFYEQYF

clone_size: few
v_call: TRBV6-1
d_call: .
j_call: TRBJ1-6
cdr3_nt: TGTGCCAGCAGTCCGCGGGATGCTTCACCCCTCCACTTT
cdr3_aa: CASSPRDASPLHF

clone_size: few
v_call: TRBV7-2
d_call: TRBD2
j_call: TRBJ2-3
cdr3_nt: TGTGCCAGCAGCTTTAGGACTAGCGCAAGCACAGATACGCAGTATTTT
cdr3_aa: CASSFRTSASTDTQYF